This is a list of T cell receptor beta chains from one sample in a study of blood T cells in healthy people across ages. A single record per CDR3 protein comes from TCRdb applying MiXCR to the 5' RACE reads. This table holds roughly 1.5 million distinct CDR3 sequences, less than 45% found once. The specimen sequenced was blood. All receptors derive from a woman aged 18 to 35 in good health. Each CDR3 is given with its conserved first and last residue. Each record gives: clone size, CDR3 length, J gene, D gene, V gene, CDR3 protein, CDR3 DNA. D genes are given only for firm matches. A clone size is listed for some rows: how often the clone was seen (once, few, many), or a class if it is expanded.

clone_size: NA; cdr3_length: 15; j_call: TRBJ2-3; d_call: NA; v_call: TRBV11-3; cdr3_aa: CASSLGRSRADTQYF; cdr3_nt: TGTGCCAGCAGCTTAGGTCGGAGTCGGGCAGATACGCAGTATTTT
clone_size: NA; cdr3_length: 16; j_call: TRBJ1-5; d_call: NA; v_call: TRBV6-2/TRBV6-3; cdr3_aa: CASSYSPGRSFQPQHF; cdr3_nt: TGTGCCAGCAGTTACTCTCCAGGCAGATCTTTTCAGCCCCAGCATTTT
clone_size: NA; cdr3_length: 16; j_call: TRBJ2-1; d_call: TRBD2; v_call: TRBV25-1; cdr3_aa: CASSEERLAGSDEQFF; cdr3_nt: TGTGCCAGCAGTGAAGAACGCCTAGCGGGTTCCGATGAGCAGTTCTTC
clone_size: NA; cdr3_length: 13; j_call: TRBJ1-2; d_call: TRBD1; v_call: TRBV20-1; cdr3_aa: CSAGDREVDGYTF; cdr3_nt: TGCAGTGCTGGGGACAGGGAAGTCGATGGCTACACCTTC
clone_size: NA; cdr3_length: 12; j_call: TRBJ2-4; d_call: NA; v_call: TRBV5-5; cdr3_aa: CASSLIGDIQYF; cdr3_nt: TGTGCCAGCAGCTTGATAGGGGACATTCAGTACTTC
clone_size: few; cdr3_length: 15; j_call: TRBJ2-1; d_call: TRBD2; v_call: TRBV24-1; cdr3_aa: CATSTSGSSYNEQFF; cdr3_nt: TGTGCCACTTCGACTAGCGGGAGCTCCTACAATGAGCAGTTCTTC
clone_size: few; cdr3_length: 15; j_call: TRBJ2-1; d_call: TRBD2; v_call: TRBV6-4; cdr3_aa: CASSSLSGSRDEQFF; cdr3_nt: TGTGCCAGCAGTAGTTTAAGCGGGAGTCGTGATGAGCAGTTCTTC
clone_size: few; cdr3_length: 15; j_call: TRBJ1-6; d_call: NA; v_call: TRBV21-1; cdr3_aa: CASSAGIWDNSPLHF; cdr3_nt: TGTGCCAGCAGCGCAGGGATTTGGGATAATTCACCCCTCCACTTT
clone_size: NA; cdr3_length: 15; j_call: TRBJ2-4; d_call: TRBD2; v_call: TRBV5-5; cdr3_aa: CASSLVLAGGLEQYF; cdr3_nt: TGTGCCAGCAGCTTGGTGCTAGCGGGAGGCTTAGAGCAGTACTTC
clone_size: NA; cdr3_length: 17; j_call: TRBJ2-3; d_call: TRBD2; v_call: TRBV2; cdr3_aa: CASSEILAGGPSDTQYF; cdr3_nt: TGTGCCAGCAGTGAAATTCTAGCGGGGGGGCCTTCAGATACGCAGTATTTT
clone_size: few; cdr3_length: 15; j_call: TRBJ2-1; d_call: NA; v_call: TRBV20-1; cdr3_aa: CSARPLGSSYNEQFF; cdr3_nt: TGCAGTGCTAGACCGCTCGGGAGTTCCTACAATGAGCAGTTCTTC
clone_size: NA; cdr3_length: 16; j_call: TRBJ2-1; d_call: TRBD2; v_call: TRBV7-8; cdr3_aa: CASRSRTSVSYNEQFF; cdr3_nt: TGTGCCAGCAGATCCAGGACTAGCGTCTCCTACAATGAGCAGTTCTTC
clone_size: few; cdr3_length: 16; j_call: TRBJ2-7; d_call: TRBD2; v_call: TRBV7-2; cdr3_aa: CASSLAVAGSSYEQYF; cdr3_nt: TGCGCCAGCAGCTTGGCCGTAGCGGGGAGCTCCTACGAGCAGTACTTC
clone_size: few; cdr3_length: 12; j_call: TRBJ2-1; d_call: NA; v_call: TRBV6-1; cdr3_aa: CASSEAGRWEFF; cdr3_nt: TGTGCCAGCAGTGAAGCTGGCCGGTGGGAGTTCTTC
clone_size: NA; cdr3_length: 16; j_call: TRBJ2-1; d_call: TRBD2; v_call: TRBV29-1; cdr3_aa: CSVAGTGTRFSNEQFF; cdr3_nt: TGCAGCGTCGCCGGAACCGGGACTAGGTTCAGCAATGAGCAGTTCTTC
clone_size: few; cdr3_length: 15; j_call: TRBJ2-1; d_call: NA; v_call: TRBV5-1; cdr3_aa: CASSLGGPPNNEQFF; cdr3_nt: TGCGCCAGCAGCTTGGGGGGCCCACCAAACAATGAGCAGTTCTTC
clone_size: NA; cdr3_length: 12; j_call: TRBJ2-1; d_call: NA; v_call: TRBV11-2; cdr3_aa: CVSSLGGDEQFF; cdr3_nt: TGTGTCAGCAGCTTAGGCGGAGATGAGCAGTTCTTC